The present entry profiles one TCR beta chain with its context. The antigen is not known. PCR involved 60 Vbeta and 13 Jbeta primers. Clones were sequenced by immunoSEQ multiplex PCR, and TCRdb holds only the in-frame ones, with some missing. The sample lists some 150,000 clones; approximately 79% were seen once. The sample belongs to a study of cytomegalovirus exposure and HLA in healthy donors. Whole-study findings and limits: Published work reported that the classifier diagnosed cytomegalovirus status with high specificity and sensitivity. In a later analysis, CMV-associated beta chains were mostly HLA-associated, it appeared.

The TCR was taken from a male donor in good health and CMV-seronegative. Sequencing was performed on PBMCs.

CDR3 residues: CAINAIGGTEAFF. Here the CDR3 DNA reads TGTGCCATCAACGCCATCGGGGGTACTGAAGCTTTCTTT. The chain recombines TRBV10-3 with TRBJ1-1, with D maybe TRBD1 (5 bases). The germline CDR1 and CDR2 sequences are ENHRY and SYGVKD. V was cut by 7 bases and J by 5 bases, with 14 bases left in between. The CDR3 has 13 residues.